The next 24 T cell receptor beta chains were all read from a single sample in a study of T-cell reconstitution after alpha-beta-depleted transplantation in children. Unique molecular identifiers were used to barcode this TCRbeta library. One entry per CDR3 protein results from TCRdb running MiXCR on the PCR reads. The sample includes approximately 630,000 distinct CDR3 sequences, over 10% of them seen just once. The sequencing used PBMCs, collected before TCRalphabeta/CD19-depleted stem cell transplant. These receptors were obtained from a girl aged 2 to 10 with congenital amegakaryocytic thrombocytopenia, due to receive a stem cell transplant.

This clonotype appeared many times. V and J are TRBV20-1 and TRBJ2-1; tentative D call: TRBD2 (5 bases). Trimming removed 0 bases from V and 5 bases from J, with 17 bases in between. This CDR3 contains 16 residues. Germline V gene data show CDR1 as DFQATT and CDR2 as SNEGSKA (reference sequence). CDR3 in DNA: TGCAGTGCTAGAGACACCTGGGGAGCGCTCGACAATGAGCAGTTCTTC. Residues: CSARDTWGALDNEQFF.

This clonotype turned up a few times. The rearrangement links TRBV20-1 to TRBJ1-1; 7 bases match TRBD1. The V gene end was trimmed by 5 bases and the J gene end by 2 bases; junction bases not matched to a gene: 5. In germline, CDR1 is DFQATT, CDR2 SNEGSKA (reference sequence). The length of the CDR3 is 13 residues. The CDR3 DNA reads as TGCAGTGCTCCAAGGACAGGAAACACTGAAGCTTTCTTT. As protein: CSAPRTGNTEAFF.

This clonotype was found many times. The chain uses TRBV15 and TRBJ2-3; D is unclear. The CDR3 spans 14 residues. Trimming left V 1 base short and J 6 bases short, with 11 bases between. Germline V CDR1 and CDR2: LNHNV, YYDKDF (reference sequence). The DNA for the CDR3 is TGTGCCACCAGCAGAGTTGGGGTTGCGGATACGCAGTATTTT. Translating gives CATSRVGVADTQYF.

The chain employs TRBV6-1 and TRBJ2-3, with 9 bases that match TRBD1. Germline CDR1 and CDR2: MNHNS and SASEGT. The V segment lost 8 bases and the J segment 4 bases; nucleotides outside the gene matches: 10. This CDR3 has 15 residues. Here the CDR3 reads CASGKRDRAPDTQYF. CDR3 DNA: TGTGCCAGCGGAAAGCGGGACAGGGCCCCAGATACGCAGTATTTT.

This rearrangement joins TRBV11-2 to TRBJ2-2; 8 bases fit TRBD1. Germline values: CDR1 SGHAT, CDR2 FQNNGV. Germline trimming cut 8 bases from V and 0 bases from J; bases unmatched to any gene: 11. The CDR3 extends over 17 amino acids. CDR3: CASRVSWTGPNTGELFF. CDR3 in DNA: TGTGCCAGCCGTGTATCATGGACAGGGCCGAACACCGGGGAGCTGTTTTTT.

This clonotype was recorded at least ten times. The genes are TRBV20-1 and TRBJ2-1, with 7 positions matching TRBD1. The CDR3 covers 14 residues. Germline CDR1 is DFQATT and CDR2 is SNEGSKA (reference sequence). Germline trimming cut 0 bases from V and 4 bases from J; bases unmatched to any gene: 3. CDR3 region: CSAREDRMYNEQFF. The CDR3 bases are TGCAGTGCTAGAGAGGACAGGATGTACAATGAGCAGTTCTTC.

At least ten counts were recorded for this clonotype. The rearrangement uses TRBV10-2 and TRBJ1-5; TRBD1 matches at 8 bases. In germline, CDR1 is WSHSY, CDR2 SAAADI. Trimming took 7 bases from V and 5 from J; bases not matched to a gene: 13. The CDR3 loop spans 16 amino acids. CDR3 nucleotides: TGCGCCAGCACGGGTGGTCCGACAGGGGTGGATCAGCCCCAGCATTTT. This translates into CASTGGPTGVDQPQHF.

This clonotype was seen more than once but under ten times. This rearrangement joins TRBV24-1 to TRBJ2-7; possibly TRBD1 for D (6 bases). Trimming removed 7 bases from V and 0 bases from J, with 6 bases in between. The germline CDR1 and CDR2 sequences are KGHDR and SFDVKD. CDR3 length: 12 amino acids. CDR3 sequence (DNA): TGTGCCACCAGGACAGGCTCCTACGAGCAGTACTTC. Its protein is CATRTGSYEQYF.

The chain carries TRBV19 and TRBJ2-7; 8 bases match TRBD2. V trimming: 2 bases; J trimming: 2 bases; junction bases outside the gene matches: 14. The length of the CDR3 is 18 residues. From germline, CDR1 is LNHDA and CDR2 SQIVND (reference sequence). Here the CDR3 DNA reads TGTGCCAGTAGTATATATTCAACAACTAGCGGAGACCCCTACGAGCAGTACTTC. It translates to CASSIYSTTSGDPYEQYF.

The V and J genes are TRBV20-1 and TRBJ2-1, with 13 nucleotides matching TRBD2. The V gene's germline CDR1 is DFQATT and CDR2 SNEGSKA (reference sequence). V shed 2 bases, J shed 8 bases, and the junction held 3 bases outside the gene matches. The CDR3 runs 14 residues. The CDR3 bases are TGCAGTGCTAGAACTAGCGGGAGGGCGGATGAGCAGTTCTTC. Translation: CSARTSGRADEQFF.

This clonotype was found many times. The J gene is TRBJ1-2, the V gene TRBV7-9, with a weak D call TRBD1 (5 bases). CDR1 is SEHNR and CDR2 is FQNEAQ in the germline V gene (reference sequence). This CDR3 region has 14 residues. Between the trimmed V and J ends, which lost 5 bases and 4 bases, there was a span of 14 bases. The CDR3 DNA reads TGTGCCAGCAGCCCTAAGGGCGGGGCCTATGGCTACACCTTC. Encoded protein: CASSPKGGAYGYTF.

This clonotype was recorded only once. A much larger clone lies a single base off, so this may be a read error. V usage is TRBV20-1 and J usage is TRBJ2-5, with D perhaps TRBD1 or TRBD2 (5 bases each). The CDR3 covers 13 residues. Germline V CDR1 and CDR2: DFQATT, SNEGSKA (reference sequence). CDR3 region: CGEAVLRQETQYF. In nucleotides, the CDR3 is TGCGGTGAAGCGGTCCTGAGACAGGAGACCCAGTACTTC.

This clonotype has only one observation. A single base separates this from a much larger clone, so it may be a read error. J is TRBJ1-5 and V is TRBV7-9; D is undetermined. The germline gives CDR1 SEHNR, CDR2 FQNEAQ (reference sequence). The CDR3 covers 12 residues. V was cut by 3 bases and J by 7 bases, with 7 bases left in between. CDR3 in amino acids: CASSFECQPQHF. CDR3 DNA: TGTGCCAGCAGCTTTGAGTGCCAGCCCCAGCATTTT.

The chain is built from TRBV4-2 and TRBJ1-5; a weak D match, TRBD1 (5 bases). Germline-derived CDR1 and CDR2 are LGHNA and YNFKEQ. There are 16 residues in the CDR3. The V end lost 0 bases, the J end lost 3 bases, and 12 bases lay between the germline ends. DNA of the CDR3: TGTGCCAGCAGCCAAGAGGGGCAGGGAGACAATCAGCCCCAGCATTTT. It codes for CASSQEGQGDNQPQHF.

V usage is TRBV7-9 and J usage is TRBJ2-1, with 7 nucleotides matching TRBD2. With 4 bases clipped from V and 3 bases from J, the junction kept 9 bases outside the gene matches. The V gene's germline CDR1 is SEHNR and CDR2 FQNEAQ (reference sequence). The CDR3 loop spans 16 amino acids. CDR3 residues: CASSSPLAEIYNEQFF. The CDR3 DNA reads as TGTGCCAGCAGCTCACCCCTAGCGGAGATCTACAATGAGCAGTTCTTC. Filled out from reference TRBV7-9 and TRBJ2-1, the complete variable domain reads DTGVSQNPRHKITKRGQNVTFRCDPISEHNRLYWYRQTLGQGPEFLTYFQNEAQLEKSRLLSDRFSAERPKGSFSTLEIQRTEQGDSAMYLCASSSPLAEIYNEQFFGPGTRLTVL.

In its sample, this clonotype was seen many times. The genes are TRBV5-1 and TRBJ1-3; D not certain. Trimming removed 2 bases at V and 0 bases at J, with 9 bases between. The CDR3 runs 15 residues. Germline values: CDR1 SGHRS, CDR2 YFSETQ. DNA for the CDR3: TGCGCCAGCAGCTTAACGCCAATCTCTGGAAACACCATATATTTT. Residues: CASSLTPISGNTIYF.

This clonotype was observed many times. CDR3 sequence (DNA): TGCAGTGCTAGCGGGGGGTTACCATACAATGAGCAGTTCTTC. The encoded protein is CSASGGLPYNEQFF. V is TRBV20-1 and J is TRBJ2-1; 7 bases map to TRBD2. V dropped 3 bases and J dropped 4; count of bases not matched to a gene: 6. CDR1 and CDR2 from the germline V gene are DFQATT and SNEGSKA (reference sequence). The CDR3 loop spans 14 amino acids.

This clonotype was picked up many times. The rearrangement links TRBV6-5 to TRBJ2-5, with a possible D match to TRBD2 (6 bases). V shed 2 bases and J shed 4 bases, with 17 bases lying between them. Germline lookup yields CDR1 MNHEY and CDR2 SVGAGI. The CDR3 runs 16 residues. CDR3 DNA: TGTGCCAGCAGTTACGGTTGGGGCGGGGTCATAGAGACCCAGTACTTC. This translates into CASSYGWGGVIETQYF.

The sample holds many counts of this clonotype. The chain employs TRBV7-8 and TRBJ2-3; D gene uncertain. Trimming took off 1 base at V and 1 base at J, with 6 bases between the two ends. Germline assignment: CDR1 SGHVS and CDR2 FQNEAQ. The CDR3 is 14 residues long. This chain's CDR3 is CASSLGVRTDTQYF. In DNA form, the CDR3 reads TGTGCCAGCAGCTTAGGTGTTCGCACAGATACGCAGTATTTT.

This clonotype was seen at least ten times. The chain combines TRBV29-1 with TRBJ2-1, with TRBD2 matching over 8 bases. V lost 0 bases and J lost 7; bases outside the gene matches: 11. The length of the CDR3 is 16 residues. The germline CDR1 and CDR2 sequences are SQVTM and ANQGSEA. DNA of the CDR3: TGCAGCGTTGAAGATCATCCCAGCGGGAGATCAAATGAGCAGTTCTTC. Its translation: CSVEDHPSGRSNEQFF.

This clonotype was detected ten times or more. The chain joins TRBV7-2 to TRBJ2-7; D is ambiguous. Trimming stripped 5 bases from V and 7 bases from J, with 12 bases between. The CDR3 totals 12 residues. Germline V gene data show CDR1 as SGHTA and CDR2 as FQGNSA. The CDR3 is CASSMTRWEQYF. CDR3 coding DNA: TGTGCCAGCAGCATGACGCGGTGGGAGCAGTACTTC.

This clonotype was seen repeatedly, ten times or more. The V gene is TRBV2, the J gene TRBJ1-1, with a tentative D call TRBD1 (6 bases). This CDR3 spans 15 amino acids. The V and J ends lost 6 bases and 8 bases respectively, with 22 bases between them. Germline CDR1 reads SNHLY; CDR2 reads FYNNEI. DNA for the CDR3: TGTGCCAGCAGCCGAAGACCGGCGGACAGAGGGGAAGCTTTCTTT. This encodes CASSRRPADRGEAFF.

At least ten counts were recorded for this clonotype. The chain is built from TRBV20-1 and TRBJ2-5, with 10 bases lining up with TRBD2. The CDR3 is 18 amino acids. V dropped 5 bases and J dropped 1; count of bases not matched to a gene: 16. The germline V gene has CDR1 DFQATT and CDR2 SNEGSKA (reference sequence). The CDR3 loop is CSAPQAGGGIYFQETQYF. CDR3 sequence (DNA): TGCAGTGCTCCTCAAGCGGGAGGGGGGATATACTTCCAAGAGACCCAGTACTTC.

The DNA for the CDR3 is TGTGCCAGCAGCAGCGACATAGAACTAGCGGGAGCGAGTAATGAGCAGTTCTTC. Translating gives CASSSDIELAGASNEQFF. The rearrangement uses TRBV14 and TRBJ2-1; 11 bases align to TRBD2. The germline V gene has CDR1 SGHDN and CDR2 FVKESK. Trimming took 5 bases from V and 7 from J; bases not matched to a gene: 16. This CDR3 is built from 18 residues.